This TCR beta chain is drawn from a study of a mutant IDH1 vaccine in newly diagnosed glioma (dated by TCRdb to 2020 to 2023). In the study overall: In the chemotherapy-containing groups, vaccination started alongside temozolomide cycles, whereas in patients who had radiotherapy alone it started 4-6 weeks after radiotherapy. Of the approximately 29 treated patients, around 62% were male and roughly 38% were female, and a mean age of roughly 40 years was recorded. Before enrollment, most patients had been given radiochemotherapy with temozolomide as standard therapy, while the rest had received either radiotherapy alone or temozolomide alone. The week-35 safety follow-up was designated visit V12, and the week-47 end of study was designated visit V13. Six visits were used for peripheral blood collection: V03 (baseline), V05, V07, V10, V12 and V13. Longitudinal TCRB deep sequencing was done for 25 to 30 treated patients, wherever samples were available for exploratory analyses. What the research found in general, with its limitations: Availability determined which PBMC samples were chosen for TCRB deep sequencing. No apparent relationship was observed between pseudoprogression and alterations in the top peripheral T cell clonotypes detected by TCRB sequencing. According to the authors, sample limitations meant that analyses of patient blood samples could not be reproduced. Immune responses induced by the vaccine were seen in over 80% of patients across multiple MHC alleles.

The library was produced with the immunoSEQ multiplex PCR assay. Following the manufacturer's protocol, the hsTCRB Kit was used to amplify rearranged TCR beta chain sequences. Sequencing of TCRB libraries was carried out on an Illumina MiSeq. Processing in the source paper ran as follows. The kit vendor's proprietary platform handled demultiplexing, trimming and gene mapping. The table comes from immuneACCESS by way of TCRdb, which keeps in-frame sequences with V and J called. Part of the clones is missing from these tables; in studies checked, under half for an unresolved V gene and the rest for unknown reasons. Clonal size and the V and J genes are those of that table, whereas D and trimming came from the DNA. Within this sample are 60,000 to 70,000 clones, with about four fifths of them counted one time only. 3.5% to 4.5% of the sample is held by the ten biggest clonotypes. Trimming removed 0 bases from V and 3 bases from J, leaving 9 bases between the germline ends. CDR1 and CDR2, looked up from the germline V gene, are SGHRS and YFSETQ. Spanning cysteine to phenylalanine, the CDR3 consists of 14 amino acids. Just the 42-base CDR3 DNA is kept, in frame starting at base 1.

As concerns this clone: The specificity of this receptor is unknown. It has no much larger one-base neighbor in the sample; base qualities were not kept.

Interpreted using the paper, the time point label stands for: week 47, end of study. A 20-mer mutant IDH1 peptide at 300 micrograms in Montanide made up each vaccine dose, which was injected subcutaneously together with topical imiquimod. Patients received eight vaccinations in weeks 1, 3, 5, 7, 11, 15, 19 and 23, corresponding to visits V03 through V10. Donors had newly diagnosed WHO grade 3 or 4 IDH1-mutant astrocytomas with loss of nuclear ATRX. The samples were drawn from NOA16, a multicentre, single-arm, open-label phase I trial in Germany that tested a mutant IDH1 peptide vaccine in humans for the first time. Genomic DNA for TCRB sequencing was extracted from EDTA blood using the DNeasy Blood and Tissue Kit.

Sequenced here: PBMCs, sampled from a glioma patient whose treatment included an IDH1 peptide vaccine. This sequence originates from a man aged 30 to 45 with glioma. The chain was built from TRBV5-1 and TRBJ1-1, with no confident D gene call. The encoded CDR3 is CASSLVSRYTEAFF. The bases read TGCGCCAGCAGCTTGGTTAGCAGATACACTGAAGCTTTCTTT. The CDR3 plus the reference TRBV5-1 and TRBJ1-1 genes for the other parts give the full variable domain: KAGVTQTPRYLIKTRGQQVTLSCSPISGHRSVSWYQQTPGQGLQFLFEYFSETQRNKGNFPGRFSGRQFSNSRSEMNVSTLELGDSALYLCASSLVSRYTEAFFGQGTRLTVV.